The 16 T cell receptor beta chains reported below all come from one sample, sequenced in a study of T cells in Graves' hyperthyroidism and ophthalmopathy. Amplified TCR beta CDR3 regions derived from RNA transcripts. First-round RT-PCR of the TCR CDR3 relied on the HTBI primer set. TCRdb used MiXCR to reprocess the multiplex PCR reads, holding one entry per CDR3 protein. The sample lists hundreds of thousands of distinct CDR3 sequences, about 16% seen once, with around 28% in the top ten. The source material was blood. Receptors originate from a woman aged 18-29 years with Graves' ophthalmopathy.

This clonotype was observed a few times. The chain recombines TRBV20-1 with TRBJ1-6; D possibly corresponds to TRBD1 (5 bases). CDR3 length equals 13 residues. The V gene lost 6 bases and the J gene lost 5 bases, with 11 bases spanning the gap. Looked up from germline, CDR1 is DFQATT and CDR2 is SNEGSKA (reference sequence). The DNA of the CDR3 is TGCAGTGCGTACGGACATAATAATTCACCCCTCCACTTT. Residues: CSAYGHNNSPLHF.

This clonotype was recorded many times. The rearrangement uses TRBV28 and TRBJ2-3; D not resolved. Germline V gene data show CDR1 as MDHEN and CDR2 as SYDVKM. Trimming removed 1 base from V and 8 bases from J, with 10 bases in between. The CDR3 consists of 13 residues. CDR3 coding DNA: TGTGCCAGCAGTTTATTAGGCAGGACTACGCAGTATTTT. This translates into CASSLLGRTTQYF. The variable domain in full, with the rest retrieved from reference TRBV28 and TRBJ2-3, is DVKVTQSSRYLVKRTGEKVFLECVQDMDHENMFWYRQDPGLGLRLIYFSYDVKMKEKGDIPEGYSVSREKKERFSLILESASTNQTSMYLCASSLLGRTTQYFGPGTRLTVL.

As regards this clonotype: It may be a read error: a sequence one base away is much more abundant. The CDR3 sequence: CASSSFSLTGELFF. CDR3 sequence (DNA): TGTGCCAGCAGCTCTTTTTCCCTTACCGGGGAGCTGTTTTTT. The J gene is TRBJ2-2, the V gene TRBV7-6, with D unclear. The CDR3 has 14 residues. Trimming removed 4 bases at V and 5 bases at J, with 11 bases between. CDR1 SGHVS and CDR2 FNYEAQ come from the germline V gene.

This clonotype has a count of ten or more. V is TRBV28 and J is TRBJ2-2; TRBD2 might be the D (6 bases). Germline V gives CDR1 MDHEN, CDR2 SYDVKM. The CDR3 contains 15 residues. Trimming shortened V by 6 bases and J by 4 bases, and 15 bases separated the two germline ends. The CDR3 loop reads CASRKGGVSTGELFF. The CDR3, as DNA: TGTGCCAGCAGAAAGGGCGGGGTCAGCACCGGGGAGCTGTTTTTT.

This clonotype was seen a handful of times. Since a much larger clone is just one base distant, this may be a read error. V usage is TRBV6-9 and J usage is TRBJ2-3; D gene unclear. Germline CDR1 and CDR2: MNHGY and SVAAGI. The CDR3 loop spans 16 amino acids. Trimming pared 7 bases from V and 0 bases from J, leaving 17 bases between. The DNA for the CDR3 is TGTGCCAGCATCATTCAGGCCCTCTGGAGCACAGATACGCAGTATTTT. Translating gives CASIIQALWSTDTQYF.

The sample holds a few counts of this clonotype. The CDR3 is CASSQDRVTGELFF. In DNA form, the CDR3 reads TGTGCCAGCAGCCAAGATCGGGTAACCGGGGAGCTGTTTTTT. The chain couples TRBV3-1 to TRBJ2-2; D is unclear. V was pared by 0 bases and J by 5 bases, with 7 bases between. The CDR3 is made up of 14 amino acids. CDR1 LGHDT and CDR2 YNNKEL come from the germline V gene (reference sequence).

This clonotype has a handful of counts. The chain carries TRBV29-1 and TRBJ2-1, with 16 nucleotides matching TRBD2. Germline CDR1 SQVTM, CDR2 ANQGSEA. V shed 6 bases and J 9 bases; nucleotides not matched to a gene: 14. The CDR3 is 17 residues long. The CDR3 here is CSVSYPGTSGRAVEQFF. The CDR3 DNA reads as TGCAGCGTCTCCTACCCCGGGACTAGCGGGAGGGCCGTTGAGCAGTTCTTC.

This clonotype showed up many times. V is TRBV11-2 and J is TRBJ2-1; TRBD1 aligns across 9 bases. The CDR3 length is 14 residues. J was trimmed by 7 bases and V by 5 bases; bases with no gene match: 6. Germline CDR1 reads SGHAT; CDR2 reads FQNNGV. CDR3 nucleotide sequence: TGTGCCAGCAGCACCTGGGACAGGGAGAATGAGCAGTTCTTC. Its translation: CASSTWDRENEQFF.

This clonotype was picked up many times. This sequence joins TRBV25-1 and TRBJ2-7, with D perhaps TRBD2 (5 bases). The germline V gene has CDR1 MGHDK and CDR2 SYGVNS. V lost 9 bases to trimming and J lost 3 bases, with 12 bases between them. The CDR3 runs 12 residues. CDR3 bases: TGTGCCAGTAGAACCGGGAACTACGAGCAGTACTTC. Protein product: CASRTGNYEQYF.

This clonotype was recorded at least ten times. J is TRBJ2-2 and V is TRBV6-1; possibly TRBD1 or TRBD2 for D (5 bases each). The CDR3 spans 13 residues. Germline-derived CDR1 and CDR2 are MNHNS and SASEGT. Trimming removed 3 bases at V and 4 bases at J, with 6 bases between. The CDR3 region is CASSEGRTGELFF. The CDR3 DNA reads TGTGCCAGCAGTGAGGGACGCACCGGGGAGCTGTTTTTT.

This chain connects TRBV6-2 or TRBV6-3 to TRBJ2-1; tentatively, D is TRBD1 or TRBD2 (5 bases each). The CDR3 spans 14 residues. Germline loops: CDR1 MNHEY, CDR2 SVGEGT. Trimming cost V 5 bases and J 2 bases, with 10 bases left between them. The CDR3 DNA follows: TGTGCCAGCAGTGACGGGGCGGCCTACAATGAGCAGTTCTTC. Protein product: CASSDGAAYNEQFF.

This clonotype was seen ten or more times. The CDR3 DNA follows: TGCGCCAGCAAGGCGGATAGCGGAACAGATACGCAGTATTTT. This sequence encodes CASKADSGTDTQYF. V usage is TRBV5-1 and J usage is TRBJ2-3; tentatively, D is TRBD2 (6 bases). The V gene lost 6 bases and the J gene lost 3 bases, with 14 bases spanning the gap. This CDR3 spans 14 amino acids. Germline values: CDR1 SGHRS, CDR2 YFSETQ.

This clonotype was seen at least ten times. The CDR3 is CASSVDSGGGGTDTQYF. The DNA of the CDR3 is TGTGCCAGCAGTGTCGATAGCGGGGGGGGGGGAACAGATACGCAGTATTTT. V usage is TRBV6-1 and J usage is TRBJ2-3; 11 bases are a match to TRBD2. V dropped 4 bases and J dropped 3; count of bases not matched to a gene: 9. The CDR3 consists of 17 residues. The germline gives CDR1 MNHNS, CDR2 SASEGT.

This chain joins TRBV4-3 and TRBJ1-6; 8 nucleotides agree with TRBD1. The trim removed 0 bases at V and 6 bases at J, leaving 4 bases unmatched. The CDR3 totals 16 residues. Germline V gives CDR1 LGHNA, CDR2 YSLEER. CDR3 in DNA: TGCGCCAGCAGCCAAGATGTCACAGGGGGTAATTCACCCCTCCACTTT. Its translation is CASSQDVTGGNSPLHF.

This clonotype was detected ten times or more. The chain employs TRBV9 and TRBJ2-1, with TRBD1 matching 9 bases. Trimming cost V 0 bases and J 8 bases; bases outside gene matches: 6. CDR3 size: 15 residues. Germline V gives CDR1 SGDLS, CDR2 YYNGEE. CDR3 DNA: TGTGCCAGCAGCGTAGTTGGACAGGGGAGGGATGAGCAGTTCTTC. As protein: CASSVVGQGRDEQFF.

In this sample, this clonotype turned up many times. V is TRBV29-1 and J is TRBJ2-1; D call uncertain. The CDR3 is 11 amino acids. Between the trimmed V and J ends, which lost 6 bases and 8 bases, there was a span of 11 bases. CDR1 and CDR2 from the germline V gene are SQVTM and ANQGSEA. CDR3 in DNA: TGCAGCGTCCACCTTGCCTATGAGCAGTTCTTC. Protein product: CSVHLAYEQFF.